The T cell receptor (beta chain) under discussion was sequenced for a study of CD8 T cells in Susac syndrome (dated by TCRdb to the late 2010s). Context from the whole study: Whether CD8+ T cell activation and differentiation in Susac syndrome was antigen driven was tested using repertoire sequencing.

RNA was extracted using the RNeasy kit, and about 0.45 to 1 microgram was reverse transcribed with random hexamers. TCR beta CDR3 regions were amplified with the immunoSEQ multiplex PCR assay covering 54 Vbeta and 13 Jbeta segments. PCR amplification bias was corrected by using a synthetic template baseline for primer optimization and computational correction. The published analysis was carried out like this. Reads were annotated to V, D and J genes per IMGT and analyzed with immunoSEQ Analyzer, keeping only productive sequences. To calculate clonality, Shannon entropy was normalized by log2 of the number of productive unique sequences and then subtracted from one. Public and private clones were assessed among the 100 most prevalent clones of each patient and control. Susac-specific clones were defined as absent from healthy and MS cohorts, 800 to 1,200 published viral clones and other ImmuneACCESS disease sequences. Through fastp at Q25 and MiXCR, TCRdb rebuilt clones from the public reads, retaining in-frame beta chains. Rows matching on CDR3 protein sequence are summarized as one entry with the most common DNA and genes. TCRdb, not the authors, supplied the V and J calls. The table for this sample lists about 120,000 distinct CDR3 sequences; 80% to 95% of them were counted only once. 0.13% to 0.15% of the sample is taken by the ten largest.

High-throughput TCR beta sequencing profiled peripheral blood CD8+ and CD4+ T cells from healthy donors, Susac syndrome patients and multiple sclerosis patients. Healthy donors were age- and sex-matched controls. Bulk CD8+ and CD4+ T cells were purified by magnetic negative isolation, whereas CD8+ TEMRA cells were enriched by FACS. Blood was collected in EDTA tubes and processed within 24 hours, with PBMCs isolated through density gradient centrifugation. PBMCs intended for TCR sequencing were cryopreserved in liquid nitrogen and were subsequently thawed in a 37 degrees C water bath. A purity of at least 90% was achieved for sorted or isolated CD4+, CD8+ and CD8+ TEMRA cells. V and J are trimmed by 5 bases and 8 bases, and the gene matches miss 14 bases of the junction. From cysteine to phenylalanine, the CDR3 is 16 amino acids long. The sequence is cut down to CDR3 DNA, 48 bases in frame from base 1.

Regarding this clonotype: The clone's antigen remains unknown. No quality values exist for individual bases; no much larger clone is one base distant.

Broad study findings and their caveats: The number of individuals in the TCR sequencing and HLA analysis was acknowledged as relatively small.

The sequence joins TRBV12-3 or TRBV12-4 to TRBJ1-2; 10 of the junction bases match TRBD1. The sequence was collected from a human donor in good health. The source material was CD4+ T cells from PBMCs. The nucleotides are TGTGCCAGCAGTCGTACCTCGGGGACAGGGGTCCCCGGCTACACCTTC. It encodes CASSRTSGTGVPGYTF.